Included here is one T cell receptor (beta chain) sequence, with context. Its matching antigen is unknown. In the naive CD8 group, cells lacked CD45RO and were positively selected for CCR7, so terminally differentiated effector memory CD45RA+ cells were left out. Every contributor of samples was a Caucasian grown-up residing in Nashville, Tennessee. The data originate from a study of shared clonotypes between healthy human individuals. Across the study: Used for every donor were three CD4 naive, three CD4 memory, two CD8 naive and one CD8 memory plate. Whole-study results and caveats: Shared clonotypes across all four donors exceeded non-shared ones in generation probability.

The table came from immunoSEQ multiplex PCR; TCRdb's copy has only in-frame clones and leaves some out. The repertoire holds millions of clones, roughly 91% seen once, with roughly 1.8% in the top ten. V dropped 5 bases and J dropped 5 bases, with 16 bases sitting between them. The germline V gene has CDR1 SEHNR and CDR2 FQNEAQ (reference sequence). The CDR3 contains 14 residues. The sequence was collected from a man aged 18 to 30 in good health. Some clones in this sample may be carry-over from other donors' samples. This chain joins TRBV7-9 and TRBJ2-7, with TRBD1 as a possible D gene (6 bases). Specimen: naive CD8+ T cells from PBMCs. The CDR3 loop is CASSPVQGINEQYF. The CDR3 bases are TGTGCCAGCAGCCCAGTACAGGGTATCAACGAGCAGTACTTC.